Listed here are 25 T cell receptor beta chains from one sample, sequenced in a study of blood T cell repertoires in COVID-19. Clones were read by immunoSEQ multiplex PCR, and TCRdb kept only the in-frame ones, dropping some. The sample yields approximately 210,000 clones, approximately 82% seen once. The specimen sequenced was peripheral blood. The receptors were sampled from a man aged 50-60 years with active or convalescent COVID-19.

CDR3 coding DNA: TGTGCCAGCAGTGACGGGCGGAACACTGAAGCTTTCTTT. Protein: CASSDGRNTEAFF. This chain joins TRBV6-4 and TRBJ1-1, with D unclear. V was clipped by 2 bases and J by 1 base, with 5 bases between them. CDR1 and CDR2 (germline): MRHNA, SNTAGT. The CDR3 spans 13 residues.

The J gene is TRBJ1-2, the V gene TRBV5-1, with D perhaps matching TRBD1 (5 bases). CDR1 and CDR2 (germline): SGHRS, YFSETQ. V lost 4 bases, J lost 3 bases, and 16 bases lay in between. This CDR3 contains 15 residues. The CDR3 protein is CASSPRAGRDYGYTF. The CDR3 nucleotides are TGCGCCAGCAGCCCCCGGGCAGGGCGTGACTATGGCTACACCTTC.

The rearrangement uses TRBV24-1 and TRBJ1-5; D is unresolved. Trimming stripped 1 base from V and 2 bases from J, with 5 bases between. This CDR3 region has 14 residues. Germline V gene lookup returns CDR1 KGHDR and CDR2 SFDVKD. CDR3 loop: CATSDFRGNQPQHF. In DNA, the CDR3 is TGTGCCACCAGTGATTTTAGAGGCAATCAGCCCCAGCATTTT.

This chain connects TRBV28 to TRBJ2-7; no clear D. This CDR3 contains 16 residues. Germline V gene data show CDR1 as MDHEN and CDR2 as SYDVKM. The ends were cut back, 5 bases at V and 1 base at J, with 18 bases in the middle. CDR3 DNA sequence: TGTGCCAGCAGTGCTATTGCCTTCTTAGCATCCTACGAGCAGTACTTC. This gives the protein CASSAIAFLASYEQYF.

The chain couples TRBV4-1 to TRBJ1-1, with 11 bases matching TRBD1. The CDR3 extends over 17 amino acids. Germline V lookup: CDR1 MGHRA, CDR2 YSYEKL. After removal of 5 bases from V and 6 bases from J, the junction contained 14 bases not matched to a gene. The CDR3 reads CASSSAIWDRGNPEAFF. The CDR3 DNA is TGCGCCAGCAGCTCCGCTATCTGGGACAGGGGGAATCCTGAAGCTTTCTTT.

This chain connects TRBV7-8 to TRBJ2-5; the match to TRBD2 covers 16 bases. CDR3 length: 18 residues. Germline values: CDR1 SGHVS, CDR2 FQNEAQ. Germline trimming cut 5 bases from V and 3 bases from J; bases unmatched to any gene: 9. The CDR3 loop is CASSQPGLAGGGEETQYF. The CDR3 nucleotides read TGTGCCAGCAGCCAACCGGGACTAGCGGGAGGGGGGGAAGAGACCCAGTACTTC.

This clone was seen just once. The V call is TRBV5-1, the J call TRBJ2-3, with D possibly being TRBD1 (5 bases). The CDR3 length is 19 residues. V lost 2 bases and J 0 bases, leaving 22 bases between the germline ends. Germline V gene sequence: CDR1 SGHRS, CDR2 YFSETQ. The CDR3 DNA reads as TGCGCCAGCAGCTTCCTCCGCCCAGGGTTGAAAACTAGCACAGATACGCAGTATTTT. It encodes CASSFLRPGLKTSTDTQYF.

The chain couples TRBV6-5 to TRBJ2-7; D is uncertain. The germline V and J ends were trimmed by 5 bases and 4 bases, with 6 bases remaining between them. This CDR3 comprises 11 residues. The germline V gene has CDR1 MNHEY and CDR2 SVGAGI. The CDR3 sequence: CASSPNYEQYF. Written as DNA, the CDR3 is TGTGCCAGCAGTCCTAATTACGAGCAGTACTTC.

The V gene is TRBV4-2, the J gene TRBJ2-5; 13 bases match TRBD2. The V segment lost 3 bases and the J segment 4 bases; nucleotides outside the gene matches: 8. The CDR3 has 17 residues. The germline gives CDR1 LGHNA, CDR2 YNFKEQ. In nucleotides, the CDR3 is TGTGCCAGCAGCCAGGGGACTAGCGGGGCGGTGGGAGAGACCCAGTACTTC. This encodes CASSQGTSGAVGETQYF.

Ten or more counts support this clone. The rearrangement joins TRBV7-2 to TRBJ2-1, with a possible D match to TRBD2 (6 bases). The CDR3 totals 14 residues. The V end lost 5 bases, the J end lost 7 bases, and 15 bases lay between the germline ends. Germline assignment: CDR1 SGHTA and CDR2 FQGNSA. The CDR3 nucleotides are TGTGCCAGCAGCACCCGACTAGTAGATAATGAGCAGTTCTTC. This encodes CASSTRLVDNEQFF.

This chain links TRBV25-1 with TRBJ1-3; D uncertain. Trimming took off 3 bases at V and 2 bases at J, with 8 bases between the two ends. Germline CDR1 MGHDK, CDR2 SYGVNS. The CDR3 is made up of 14 amino acids. The CDR3 loop is CASSDRATGNTIYF. The CDR3 bases are TGTGCCAGCAGTGATAGAGCAACTGGAAACACCATATATTTT.

This clone was seen only once. The chain employs TRBV7-2 and TRBJ1-4, with 9 bases aligning to TRBD1. The CDR3 spans 15 residues. J was trimmed by 8 bases and V by 4 bases; bases with no gene match: 8. Germline V gene lookup returns CDR1 SGHTA and CDR2 FQGNSA. The CDR3 loop is CASSSPGQGAEKLFF. The CDR3 DNA follows: TGTGCCAGCAGCTCCCCGGGACAGGGAGCCGAAAAACTGTTTTTT.

The chain employs TRBV10-3 and TRBJ2-3, with 9 bases matching TRBD2. There are 14 residues in the CDR3. In germline, CDR1 is ENHRY, CDR2 SYGVKD. J was trimmed by 4 bases and V by 11 bases; bases with no gene match: 10. Here the CDR3 reads CAARGGRAPDTQYF. CDR3 nucleotide sequence: TGTGCCGCCCGTGGCGGGAGGGCCCCAGATACGCAGTATTTT.

The CDR3 reads CAWRINTSGRYEQYF. CDR3 in DNA: TGTGCCTGGAGGATCAATACTAGCGGGAGATACGAGCAGTACTTC. The genes are TRBV30 and TRBJ2-7, with TRBD2 identical over 11 bases. J was trimmed by 4 bases and V by 3 bases; bases with no gene match: 8. Germline V gives CDR1 GTSNPN, CDR2 SVGIG (reference sequence). The CDR3 runs 15 residues.

The chain recombines TRBV7-6 with TRBJ2-5, with a possible D match to TRBD1 (7 bases). The germline V gene encodes CDR1 SGHVS and CDR2 FNYEAQ. The V end was cut by 4 bases, the J end by 5 bases, with 17 bases between. The CDR3 covers 15 residues. CDR3 DNA: TGTGCCAGCAGCTCACCTAGGGCGGGACAGGAGACCCAGTACTTC. Translation gives CASSSPRAGQETQYF.

The chain links TRBV7-2 to TRBJ1-1, with D maybe TRBD1 (6 bases). Germline V gene data show CDR1 as SGHTA and CDR2 as FQGNSA. This CDR3 comprises 13 residues. V was trimmed by 5 bases and J by 7 bases, leaving 14 bases between them. The CDR3 DNA reads as TGTGCCAGCAGCGAAGGGGGATGGGGTGAAGCTTTCTTT. Amino acid sequence: CASSEGGWGEAFF.

The chain has TRBV6-5 and TRBJ1-5, with a weak D call TRBD1 (5 bases). The germline V gene encodes CDR1 MNHEY and CDR2 SVGAGI. The CDR3 consists of 13 residues. Trimming stripped 6 bases from V and 7 bases from J, with 13 bases between. The CDR3 is CASRPGRGQPQHF. DNA for the CDR3: TGTGCCAGCAGGCCTGGAAGGGGACAGCCCCAGCATTTT.

The V gene is TRBV9, the J gene TRBJ2-3; 8 bases fit TRBD2. Germline assignment: CDR1 SGDLS and CDR2 YYNGEE. V lost 0 bases, J lost 7 bases, and 7 bases stayed unmatched. The CDR3 runs to 15 residues. As DNA, the CDR3 is TGTGCCAGCAGCGTAGTAGGTAGCGGGGCCAATACGCAGTATTTT. Amino acid sequence: CASSVVGSGANTQYF.

This clone came up a few times. The V gene is TRBV6-5, the J gene TRBJ1-5, with a weak D call TRBD1 (6 bases). V lost 4 bases to trimming and J lost 5 bases, with 9 bases between them. Germline CDR1 reads MNHEY; CDR2 reads SVGAGI. This CDR3 is 13 amino acids long. The CDR3 reads CASSWTAHQPQHF. The DNA for the CDR3 is TGTGCCAGCAGTTGGACAGCACATCAGCCCCAGCATTTT.

This clone has more than one count but fewer than ten. The chain employs TRBV5-4 and TRBJ1-2; weak D call: TRBD1 (5 bases). With 0 bases removed from V and 3 bases from J, the gap between germline ends came to 12 bases. Per germline, CDR1 SGHNT and CDR2 YYREEE (reference sequence). This CDR3 spans 15 amino acids. The CDR3 sequence is CASSLGQNAYYGYTF. CDR3 coding DNA: TGTGCCAGCAGCTTGGGACAGAACGCTTACTATGGCTACACCTTC.

V is TRBV23-1 and J is TRBJ2-2, with D unclear. TRBV23-1 is marked as an open reading frame, function uncertain. V gave up 0 bases and J gave up 7 bases, with 15 bases separating them. The CDR3 is 16 residues long. The CDR3 DNA reads as TGCGCCAGCAGTCAATCGAGGAAGGAATGGAACGGGGAGCTGTTTTTT. It yields the protein CASSQSRKEWNGELFF.

The V call is TRBV12-3 or TRBV12-4, the J call TRBJ1-2, with no clear D. With 7 bases removed from V and 4 bases from J, the gap between germline ends came to 10 bases. The CDR3 runs 12 residues. In DNA form, the CDR3 reads TGTGCCAGCACGAGGGAGGCCTATGGCTACACCTTC. Its protein product is CASTREAYGYTF.

The chain combines TRBV5-1 with TRBJ2-1; D may be TRBD2 (6 bases). Trimming cost V 4 bases and J 0 bases, with 20 bases left between them. Germline lookup yields CDR1 SGHRS and CDR2 YFSETQ. CDR3 length: 18 amino acids. CDR3 DNA: TGCGCCAGCAGCCGGACGGAGGGGACTGCTCCCTCCTACAATGAGCAGTTCTTC. Protein sequence: CASSRTEGTAPSYNEQFF.

V usage is TRBV19 and J usage is TRBJ1-1; no clear D gene. Germline lookup yields CDR1 LNHDA and CDR2 SQIVND (reference sequence). Between the trimmed V and J ends, which lost 7 bases and 5 bases, there was a span of 11 bases. The CDR3 is 12 amino acids. The CDR3 nucleotides read TGTGCCAGTATGGCTAGAGGGACTGAAGCTTTCTTT. Its protein product is CASMARGTEAFF.

J is TRBJ2-7 and V is TRBV10-3; D perhaps matches TRBD2 (6 bases). In germline, CDR1 is ENHRY, CDR2 SYGVKD. The CDR3 runs 15 residues. V dropped 10 bases and J dropped 5 bases, with 24 bases sitting between them. The DNA for the CDR3 is TGTGCCACGGAGACGAAAGGGGAGGTGGTGAACGAGCAGTACTTC. This encodes CATETKGEVVNEQYF.